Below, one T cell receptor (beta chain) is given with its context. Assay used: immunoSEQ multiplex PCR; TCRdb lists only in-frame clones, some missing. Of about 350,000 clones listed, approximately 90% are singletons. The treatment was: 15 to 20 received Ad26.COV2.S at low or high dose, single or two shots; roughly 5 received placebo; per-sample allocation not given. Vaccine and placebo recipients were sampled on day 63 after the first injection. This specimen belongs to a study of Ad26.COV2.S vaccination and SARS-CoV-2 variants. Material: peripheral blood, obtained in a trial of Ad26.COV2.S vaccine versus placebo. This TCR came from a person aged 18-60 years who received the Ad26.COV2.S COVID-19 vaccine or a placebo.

The CDR3 here is CASTFGTGGGSNQPQHF. CDR3 sequence (DNA): TGTGCCAGCACCTTCGGGACAGGGGGGGGTAGCAATCAGCCCCAGCATTTT. The V and J genes are TRBV28 and TRBJ1-5; 11 bases line up with TRBD1. CDR1 is MDHEN and CDR2 is SYDVKM in the germline V gene. Trimming took 7 bases from V and 0 from J; bases not matched to a gene: 8. This CDR3 has 17 amino acids.